This T cell receptor (beta chain) was documented in a study of Graves' ophthalmopathy and Graves' hyperthyroidism. Whole-study findings and limits: Thyroid clonotypes that were expanded above 0.001 frequency mostly also appeared in blood.

This clonotype was recorded at least ten times. Its antigen is not known. CDR3 length equals 15 residues. CDR1 and CDR2 (germline): MGHDK, SYGVNS. The V and J ends lost 6 bases and 3 bases, in that order; junction bases with no gene match: 9. CDR3 regions of TCR beta were amplified from RNA transcripts. An initial RT-PCR round employing HTBI primers preceded a second-round multiplex PCR. TCRdb reanalysed the multiplex PCR reads using MiXCR and keeps one entry per CDR3 protein. Here the sample spans 600,000 to 650,000 distinct CDR3 sequences, approximately 22% being singletons. The study recruited hyperthyroidism patients aged 18 to 65 who were newly diagnosed, under 2 months' duration. Other autoimmune diseases, uncontrolled infections, pregnancy and lactation each led to patient exclusion. The authors isolated PBMCs from around 10 ml of fresh peripheral blood.

The clonotype was recovered from a woman between 18 and 29 years old with stable Graves' hyperthyroidism. Some clones in this sample may be carry-over from other donors' samples. This chain links TRBV25-1 with TRBJ2-7; 9 bases are a match to TRBD1. Source material: peripheral blood. The CDR3 protein is CASSGVGQGNYEQYF. CDR3 nucleotide sequence: TGTGCCAGCAGCGGAGTGGGACAGGGAAACTACGAGCAGTACTTC.